The next 14 T cell receptor beta chains were all read from a single sample in a study of molecular identifiers for immune sequencing clone quantification. TCRdb reanalysed the PCR reads using MiXCR and keeps one entry per CDR3 protein. The sample consists of tens of thousands of distinct CDR3 sequences, around 23% of them appearing once. Sequencing input: naive CD8+ T cells from blood, with Jurkat cell RNA spiked in. This sample's subset: FACS-sorted CD8+CD4-CCR7+CD45RA+ naive T cells. All receptors derive from a human donor in good health. Some libraries in this study had Jurkat cell RNA spiked in.

The V and J genes are TRBV2 and TRBJ2-5, with D possibly matching TRBD1 (5 bases). The CDR3 length is 13 residues. The V end lost 3 bases, the J end lost 4 bases, and 9 bases lay between the germline ends. Per the germline V gene, CDR1 is SNHLY and CDR2 is FYNNEI. The CDR3 reads CASSDAGLETQYF. In DNA, the CDR3 is TGTGCCAGCAGTGATGCAGGGCTAGAGACCCAGTACTTC.

As for this clonotype: An end of the junction does not agree with germline; a read error may underlie this. This chain joins TRBV3-1 and TRBJ2-2; 8 bases line up with TRBD1. CDR1 and CDR2 from the germline V gene are LGHDT and YNNKEL (reference sequence). This CDR3 contains 15 residues. Written as DNA, the CDR3 is TGTGCCAGCAGTCAAGTACAGGGGGTAGTCGGGGAGCTGTTTTTT. It codes for CASSQVQGVVGELFF.

DNA for the CDR3: TGCGCCAGCAGCCAGGAAACGGGGGGGGCAGCTGAAGCTTTCTTT. This encodes CASSQETGGAAEAFF. V usage is TRBV4-1 and J usage is TRBJ1-1, with D maybe TRBD1 (6 bases). Germline assignment: CDR1 MGHRA and CDR2 YSYEKL. The CDR3 has 15 amino acids. Trimming left V 3 bases short and J 6 bases short, with 17 bases between.

In the case of this clonotype: Just one base apart from a much larger clone, this may be a read error. The chain has TRBV29-1 and TRBJ2-1, with D uncertain. Germline CDR1 reads SQVTM; CDR2 reads ANQGSEA. The CDR3 spans 13 residues. The CDR3 reads CSVVIVSYNEQLF. The CDR3 DNA follows: TGCAGCGTTGTCATCGTTTCCTACAATGAGCAGCTCTTC.

Details on this clonotype: This may be a read error, as it is one base from a much larger clone. The chain employs TRBV28 and TRBJ2-3; 13 positions agree with TRBD2. V shed 2 bases, J shed 4 bases, and the junction held 15 bases outside the gene matches. Looked up from germline, CDR1 is MDHEN and CDR2 is SYDVKM. This CDR3 has 20 residues. The CDR3 protein is CASSLGWTSGRILDADTQYF. In DNA form, the CDR3 reads TGTGCCAGCAGTTTAGGCTGGACTAGCGGGAGAATATTGGACGCAGATACGCAGTATTTT.

This clonotype has ten or more counts. The chain recombines TRBV7-9 with TRBJ2-7; 8 positions agree with TRBD1. This CDR3 is built from 16 residues. Germline CDR1 and CDR2: SEHNR and FQNEAQ (reference sequence). V gave up 3 bases and J gave up 4 bases; unmatched junction bases: 11. The CDR3 bases are TGTGCCAGCAGCTTCCCAACTCGTCAGGGGGCATACGAGCAGTACTTC. Its protein is CASSFPTRQGAYEQYF.

This clonotype has ten or more counts. This sequence joins TRBV6-1 and TRBJ2-5; TRBD2 might be the D (6 bases). The germline CDR1 and CDR2 sequences are MNHNS and SASEGT. This CDR3 has 15 residues. Trimming stripped 3 bases from V and 1 base from J, with 12 bases between. CDR3 sequence reads: CASSDGGGGQETQYF. The CDR3 DNA follows: TGTGCCAGCAGTGACGGGGGTGGAGGCCAAGAGACCCAGTACTTC.

As concerns this clonotype: At one end, the junction sequence differs from germline, possibly due to a read error. The chain is built from TRBV5-5 and TRBJ2-4, with D possibly matching TRBD2 (5 bases). CDR1 is SGHKS, CDR2 YYEKEE, per germline (reference sequence). The CDR3 runs 11 residues. In DNA form, the CDR3 reads TGTGCCAGCAGCTGGAGGAACATTCGGTACTTC. It is translated as CASSWRNIRYF.

This chain uses TRBV4-1 with TRBJ2-1; no clear D gene. Per germline, CDR1 MGHRA and CDR2 YSYEKL. The CDR3 covers 18 residues. Trimming shortened V by 0 bases and J by 2 bases, and 17 bases separated the two germline ends. The CDR3 DNA is TGCGCCAGCAGCCAAGATTACGGTAGGGATAGCCCCTACAATGAGCAGTTCTTC. Its translation is CASSQDYGRDSPYNEQFF.

On this clonotype itself: Being one base from a much bigger clone, this may be a read error. The V gene is TRBV7-2, the J gene TRBJ2-7, with 8 nucleotides matching TRBD1. After removal of 5 bases from V and 7 bases from J, the junction contained 25 bases not matched to a gene. Germline V gives CDR1 SGHTA, CDR2 FQGNSA. The CDR3 has 19 residues. This CDR3 reads CASSRLIVTGVTAAGEQYF. DNA of the CDR3: TGTGCCAGCAGCCGACTAATCGTGACAGGGGTTACCGCCGCAGGGGAGCAGTACTTC.

This sequence joins TRBV4-1 and TRBJ1-2, with a tentative D call TRBD1 (5 bases). V gave up 7 bases and J gave up 0 bases, with 15 bases separating them. Germline-derived CDR1 and CDR2 are MGHRA and YSYEKL. This CDR3 region has 15 residues. CDR3: CASKLSDTANYGYTF. In DNA, the CDR3 is TGCGCCAGCAAGCTATCGGACACGGCTAACTATGGCTACACCTTC.

V is TRBV4-3 and J is TRBJ2-1, with 8 bases fitting TRBD1. Trimming at V came to 0 bases and at J to 0 bases, leaving 1 base not matched to a gene. CDR1 LGHNA and CDR2 YSLEER come from the germline V gene. The CDR3 is made up of 16 amino acids. CDR3 sequence reads: CASSQEGTGSYNEQFF. The CDR3 region has the DNA TGCGCCAGCAGCCAAGAAGGGACAGGCTCCTACAATGAGCAGTTCTTC.

This clonotype has a count of ten or more. This rearrangement joins TRBV7-9 to TRBJ2-3; 9 positions match TRBD1. Germline loops: CDR1 SEHNR, CDR2 FQNEAQ (reference sequence). Trimming took 4 bases from V and 2 from J; bases not matched to a gene: 4. The CDR3 loop spans 15 amino acids. This CDR3 reads CASSSGQGNTDTQYF. CDR3 sequence (DNA): TGTGCCAGCAGCTCTGGACAGGGGAACACAGATACGCAGTATTTT.

The rearrangement links TRBV4-3 to TRBJ2-1; D is undetermined. CDR1 LGHNA and CDR2 YSLEER come from the germline V gene. The CDR3 consists of 16 residues. V gave up 0 bases and J gave up 2 bases, with 11 bases separating them. Here the CDR3 DNA reads TGCGCCAGCAGCCAAGATGGGAAAGGACCCTACAATGAGCAGTTCTTC. Translation gives CASSQDGKGPYNEQFF.